A selection of T cell receptor beta chains follows, all from one sample in a study of monozygotic twins with inflammatory bowel disease. TCRdb reprocessed the 5' RACE reads and reports one entry per CDR3 protein, with no DNA. The sample table includes about 210,000 distinct CDR3 sequences. The sample consisted of blood. Source of these receptors: a human donor with ulcerative colitis or Crohn's disease, or a healthy co-twin of an affected twin (not recorded which). Both conserved end residues are part of each CDR3. Each record gives: V gene, J gene, CDR3 length, CDR3 protein.

TRBV20-1	TRBJ2-7	14	CSAIKLEGSYEQYF
TRBV20-1	TRBJ2-3	11	CSAGPGPTQYF
TRBV7-2	TRBJ2-3	13	CASRDRGTDTQYF
TRBV2	TRBJ2-7	13	CASIRQSSYEQYF
TRBV24-1	TRBJ1-5	15	CATSSQQGGTQPQHF
TRBV18	TRBJ1-5	15	CASSPQAGSEQPQHF
TRBV7-9	TRBJ1-1	15	CASSLEDLRNTEAFF
TRBV7-3	TRBJ2-1	15	CASSLTGQGRNEQFF
TRBV25-1	TRBJ2-5	15	CASSDAGQGKKTQYF
TRBV20-1	TRBJ2-3	14	CSARRDRGRDTQYF
TRBV7-3	TRBJ2-5	13	CASSLTLEETQYF
TRBV5-1	TRBJ2-2	17	CASSLYGGLALTGELFF
TRBV11-2	TRBJ2-3	14	CASSWGQSTDTQYF
TRBV20-1	TRBJ2-7	12	CSASWAMNEQYF
TRBV5-1	TRBJ1-6	14	CASSGDLGLAPLHF
TRBV5-1	TRBJ1-2	13	CASSPGQDNGYTF
TRBV6-6	TRBJ1-2	13	CASSDGINYGYTF
TRBV19	TRBJ1-2	14	CASSDRGSSGGYTF
TRBV15	TRBJ1-1	12	CATSREYTEAFF
TRBV5-1	TRBJ2-1	17	CASLPQVTGQGINEQFF
TRBV7-2	TRBJ2-7	13	CASSAEGGRVQYF
TRBV20-1	TRBJ1-1	11	CSVPAGTEAFF
TRBV12-3/TRBV12-4	TRBJ2-5	17	CASSLTGSGGIQETQYF
TRBV5-1	TRBJ1-5	16	CASSFGERGSNQPQHF
TRBV3-1	TRBJ1-1	14	CASSRDRVGTEAFF
TRBV18	TRBJ2-3	16	CASSPNPSGLTDTQYF
TRBV18	TRBJ2-3	11	CASSTADTQYF
TRBV6-1	TRBJ2-5	15	CATEGGEAIQETQYF
TRBV6-5	TRBJ1-2	15	CASSYRLGTHYGYTF
TRBV5-1	TRBJ1-2	13	CASSLGHSNGYTF
TRBV29-1	TRBJ2-1	15	CSVGATGGFHNEQFF
TRBV27	TRBJ1-2	14	CASSPDGANYGYTF
TRBV9	TRBJ1-4	15	CASSVYGTANEKLFF
TRBV20-1	TRBJ1-1	14	CSARGRIGAPEAFF
TRBV20-1	TRBJ2-7	12	CSARGDSVKQYF
TRBV5-1	TRBJ1-1	15	CASSLARQGGTEAFF
TRBV20-1	TRBJ1-2	13	CSAREGPSDGYTF
TRBV2	TRBJ2-3	16	CASSEGAAGLWDTQYF
TRBV18	TRBJ2-6	15	CASSPPNSGANVLTF
TRBV7-8	TRBJ2-1	18	CASRQKRVAGISYNEQFF
TRBV20-1	TRBJ1-4	12	CSAQGAGEKLFF
TRBV20-1	TRBJ2-7	15	CSAGRGGQSSYEQYF